This T cell receptor beta chain was obtained from a study of human T cells and chemical hapten exposure. Looking at the study overall: Patients, mostly women, had alopecia areata, alopecia totalis or alopecia universalis. Findings of the study overall: Against controls, expanded TCRs gave rise to significantly more large CDR3 similarity clusters.

There are many counts of this clonotype. The antigen is undetermined. Stated time point: patch test 1, 2 weeks after DPC sensitization. The treatment is: therapeutic diphenylcyclopropenone sensitization with weekly scalp DPC. Blood was collected ahead of every patch test applied. The study drew its donors from alopecia patients who were 18 to 70 years old and suitable for DPC. TCRdb ran MiXCR on the RACE reads and lists one entry per CDR3 protein. The repertoire consists of roughly 86,000 distinct CDR3 sequences, with about 10% occurring once and the leading ten covering about 2%. The CDR3 covers 13 residues. V shed 5 bases and J 9 bases; nucleotides not matched to a gene: 7. Germline CDR1 reads DFQATT; CDR2 reads SNEGSKA (reference sequence).

The source of this sequence is a man in his forties or fifties with alopecia areata. Some clones in this sample may be carry-over from other donors' samples. Here the sequenced sample was whole blood, taken in connection with sensitization to the hapten diphenylcyclopropenone (DPC). The genes are TRBV20-1 and TRBJ1-6, with 7 bases identical to TRBD1. CDR3 in amino acids: CSAVGQPLSPLHF. The CDR3 bases are TGCAGTGCTGTGGGACAGCCCCTTTCACCCCTCCACTTT.